Below are 10 T cell receptor beta chains sequenced from a single sample in a study of human T cells and chemical hapten exposure. TCRdb reprocessed the RACE reads via MiXCR and lists one record per CDR3 protein. The sample holds about 340,000 distinct CDR3 sequences, around 7% seen once. As for time point: patch test 1, 2 weeks after DPC sensitization. Sample treatment: therapeutic diphenylcyclopropenone sensitization with weekly scalp DPC. The sequencing used whole blood, collected in connection with sensitization to the hapten diphenylcyclopropenone (DPC). Receptor source: a young woman with alopecia areata. Some clones in this sample may be carry-over from other donors' samples.

CDR3 in amino acids: CSVDPTGGYGYTF. CDR3 nucleotides: TGCAGCGTTGACCCAACAGGGGGCTATGGCTACACCTTC. The chain employs TRBV29-1 and TRBJ1-2; 8 bases align to TRBD1. The V gene's germline CDR1 is SQVTM and CDR2 ANQGSEA. The CDR3 totals 13 residues. Unmatched junction bases numbered 4, after V lost 3 bases and J lost 4 bases.

In its sample, this clonotype was seen many times. The V gene is TRBV6-5, the J gene TRBJ2-7; 12 bases map to TRBD1. The CDR3 sequence is 17 residues long. The germline V gene has CDR1 MNHEY and CDR2 SVGAGI. With V trimmed by 5 bases and J by 2 bases, 10 bases remained unmatched. This CDR3 is CASSTTGTGGVTYEQYF. CDR3 nucleotide sequence: TGTGCCAGCAGTACCACCGGGACAGGGGGCGTAACCTACGAGCAGTACTTC.

This clonotype was seen repeatedly, ten times or more. This chain joins TRBV18 and TRBJ1-1; tentatively, D is TRBD1 (6 bases). Trimming removed 1 base at V and 6 bases at J, with 12 bases between. This CDR3 has 14 residues. Germline V gives CDR1 KGHSH, CDR2 LQKENI. Here the CDR3 DNA reads TGTGCCAGCTCACCACAGGGGGTCGGCTCTGAAGCTTTCTTT. Translating it yields CASSPQGVGSEAFF.

This clonotype has more than one count but fewer than ten. The chain is built from TRBV27 and TRBJ1-3, with D maybe TRBD1 (5 bases). Trimming removed 2 bases from V and 0 bases from J, with 8 bases in between. The germline V gene has CDR1 MNHEY and CDR2 SMNVEV (reference sequence). CDR3 length equals 15 residues. The CDR3 loop reads CASSLKGHSGNTIYF. The CDR3 DNA reads as TGTGCCAGCAGTTTAAAAGGACACTCTGGAAACACCATATATTTT.

This clonotype was detected only a few times. The V gene is TRBV11-3, the J gene TRBJ1-5; D remains ambiguous. CDR1 is SGHNT and CDR2 is YENEEA in the germline V gene. The CDR3 has 12 residues. V shed 5 bases and J shed 6 bases, with 8 bases lying between them. CDR3: CASSHGCQPQHF. CDR3 coding DNA: TGTGCCAGCAGCCACGGGTGTCAGCCCCAGCATTTT. Full variable domain (remainder filled in from reference TRBV11-3 and TRBJ1-5): EAGVVQSPRYKIIEKKQPVAFWCNPISGHNTLYWYLQNLGQGPELLIRYENEEAVDDSQLPKDRFSAERLKGVDSTLKIQPAELGDSAVYLCASSHGCQPQHFGDGTRLSIL.

CDR3 DNA: TGTGCCAGCAGCCGGGGGGACGGAATCAATCAGCCCCAGCATTTT. Protein: CASSRGDGINQPQHF. The chain is built from TRBV5-6 and TRBJ1-5; possible D gene TRBD1, 5 bases. The CDR3 is made up of 15 amino acids. V lost 4 bases, J lost 3 bases, and 14 bases lay in between. CDR1 is SGHDT and CDR2 is YYEEEE in the germline V gene.

This clonotype was seen more than once but under ten times. The chain links TRBV6-1 to TRBJ2-7; perhaps D is TRBD1 or TRBD2 (5 bases each). There are 14 residues in the CDR3. Between the trimmed V and J ends, which lost 7 bases and 6 bases, there was a span of 19 bases. CDR1 and CDR2 from the germline V gene are MNHNS and SASEGT. CDR3 bases: TGTGCCAGCATCACCCGGAGAGGGGTTGGCGAGCAGTACTTC. Translation gives CASITRRGVGEQYF.

The chain is built from TRBV5-1 and TRBJ1-2; perhaps TRBD1 as D (5 bases). Germline CDR1 and CDR2: SGHRS and YFSETQ. The CDR3 consists of 13 residues. V dropped 0 bases and J dropped 4 bases, with 7 bases sitting between them. The CDR3 protein is CASSLAGFYGYTF. In nucleotides, the CDR3 is TGCGCCAGCAGCTTGGCAGGGTTCTATGGCTACACCTTC.

The sample holds a few counts of this clonotype. The chain is built from TRBV4-1 and TRBJ2-7, with D unresolved. The V gene lost 0 bases and the J gene lost 0 bases, with 12 bases spanning the gap. The CDR3 length is 16 residues. The germline V gene encodes CDR1 MGHRA and CDR2 YSYEKL. The CDR3 nucleotides read TGCGCCAGCAGCCAAGAGTCGGCCGCGAGCTCCTACGAGCAGTACTTC. It is translated as CASSQESAASSYEQYF.

This clonotype turned up a few times. The chain links TRBV18 to TRBJ1-2; unclear D gene. Germline V lookup: CDR1 KGHSH, CDR2 LQKENI. V lost 5 bases and J lost 1, with 11 bases in between. This CDR3 region has 14 residues. DNA for the CDR3: TGTGCCAGCTCATCAGCCTCCTTTAACTATGGCTACACCTTC. Residues: CASSSASFNYGYTF.